This T cell receptor (beta chain) was recovered during a study of cytomegalovirus exposure and HLA in healthy donors (dated by TCRdb to 2015 to 2018). About the full investigation: An earlier analysis of approximately 550 of the donors reported approximately 300 Gb of sequence data and roughly 100 million unique TCR beta sequences from 150 million to 200 million T cells. An earlier analysis of approximately 630 of the donors applied high-throughput TCR beta sequencing to assess whether each TCR beta V gene segment acted as functional or pseudogenic. The study aimed to test whether signatures of past pathogen exposure could be identified by cataloging public T cell receptors. Genome-wide SNP genotypes for about 65% of the 666 donors were used in a later genetic analysis, which treated that subset as a discovery cohort. The study combined high-throughput TCR immunosequencing, statistical association of individual TCRs with disease status, and machine learning to predict cytomegalovirus infection status. Besides the first cohort of 666 subjects, a separate validation cohort made up of 120 or so different subjects was used. A later analysis re-analyzed previously published TCR beta repertoires from 660 or so donors and added high-resolution HLA genotyping to study TCR occurrence patterns. The study used immunosequencing to profile the T cell repertoires of 600 to 850 subjects and linked those repertoires to cytomegalovirus serostatus. Every repertoire in the discovery cohort had been generated on one and the same sequencing platform. Both class I and class II loci were covered by HLA typing, at four-digit resolution. Donor age, sex, ethnicity and CMV serostatus were compiled together with the repertoire data. The later analysis used no new phenotypic data to find candidate immune exposures, relying instead on TCR beta sequences and their occurrence across donors. Of the roughly 400 genotyped donors, roughly 85% fell in the genetic ancestry cluster associated with self-reported Caucasian donors. Around 300 gigabases of sequencing data and tens of millions of unique TCR sequences were included in an early release covering about 600 HLA-typed donors. Among roughly 370 genotyped donors of the cohort, an average of approximately 230,000 unique TCR beta nucleotide sequences were sequenced per donor, around 20% of them non-productive. Because of strong linkage in the cohort, roughly five DR-DQ haplotypes were treated as single units for association and clustering. Typing coverage varied by locus: roughly 629-630 donors for A, B, C, DRB1 and DQB1; approximately 560 for DQA1; more than 600 for DPA1; some 470 for DPB1.

The cohort consisted of approximately 670 healthy bone marrow donors. Cohort members were all nominally healthy when sampled, although unrecorded immune exposures were likely present. The donor tested CMV seronegative, placing the donor among the 350 or so seronegative members of the cohort. Each donor provided a peripheral blood sample, and peripheral blood mononuclear cells were used for TCR beta sequencing. The Qiagen DNeasy Blood Extraction Kit was used to extract genomic DNA from the blood cell samples. The method was the immunoSEQ multiplex PCR assay. For the multiplex PCR, a mixture combining 60 forward primers for TCR Vbeta segments and 13 reverse primers for TCR Jbeta segments was used. The CDR3 region of rearranged TCR beta genes was amplified from genomic DNA by a multiplex PCR assay. Amplified TCR beta libraries were sequenced as 87-base-pair reads on the Illumina HiSeq System. In the authors' own workflow: In a later analysis, approximately 74 million unique TCR beta chains were counted across the 500 to 850 repertoires, and around 11 million of these chains were shared by at least two donors. A nearest-neighbor algorithm error-corrected the raw reads and collapsed the reads into unique sequences, merging closely related sequences to remove PCR and sequencing errors. CDR3 sequences were aligned to IMGT reference sequences to assign V, D and J gene segments. Each retained sequence needed at least a six-nucleotide match to both a V gene segment and a J gene segment. Rearrangements were called productive when the CDR3 lacked stop codons and stayed in frame with V and J; all others were non-productive. CDR3 was defined by IMGT convention, running from the second conserved V-encoded cysteine to the conserved J-encoded phenylalanine. The earlier analysis of around 640 of the donors excluded sequences that lacked an unambiguous match to a single V gene segment. In an earlier analysis of some 590 of the donors, a V segment was called functional when productive rearrangements were above 56.7%, and segregating when the standard deviation between donors exceeded 5%. To diagnose cytomegalovirus status from the catalog of TCR beta chain sequences, a statistical classification framework was built. In a later analysis, TCR nucleotide sequences were compared against IMGT/GENE-DB human TR gene sequences so that V and J genes could be assigned. The TCRdist pipeline was used in a later analysis to assign CDR3 sequences and most-parsimonious VDJ recombination scenarios. A later analysis defined each TCR beta chain by its CDR3 amino acid sequence plus V-gene family, and excluded reads lacking a unique V-gene family. In a later analysis, 500 to 700 highly shared, low-generation-probability nucleotide sequences were removed to address suspected cross-contamination and a sequencing artifact. A later analysis calculated a clonal expansion index for each public chain from normalized within-repertoire ranks of inferred template counts. In a later analysis, generation probabilities were computed using a VDJ recombination model fitted to out-of-frame rearrangements, and the results were checked against IGoR. In a later analysis, TCR-TCR, TCR-HLA and TCR-CMV co-occurrence was scored with hypergeometric tests, and a repertoire-size bias correction was applied to TCR pairs. A later analysis estimated false discovery rates by permuting HLA or CMV assignments 20 times. In a later analysis, co-occurring TCRs were grouped using DBSCAN, and TCRdist sequence similarity was added for clustering within HLA-allele-positive subsets. Co-occurrence clustering excluded repertoires with fewer than 30,000 or more than 120,000 public chains, plus five with anomalous nucleotide sharing. Sourced from immuneACCESS, this table was stored by TCRdb with only in-frame sequences that have V and J called. A share of the clones is absent; for the studies checked, an unresolved V gene accounts for under half, and the remainder has no known explanation. D and trimming come from the DNA, and the V and J calls and clone size come from that table. The sample records approximately 130,000 clones, around 80% of which are singletons. The ten largest clonotypes hold 3.4% of the sample.

V is cut by 2 bases and J by 4 bases, and the space between the germline ends is 7 bases. The CDR3 sequence holds 13 residues, the cysteine and phenylalanine included. Kept here is only the CDR3 DNA, which spans 39 bases and is read in frame from base 1. CDR1 MNHNY and CDR2 SVGAGI are derived from the germline V gene (reference sequence). Worth noting for this clone: Its antigen is currently not known. No much larger clone is present one base from it, and per-base qualities are unavailable.

Overall study outcomes, separate from this receptor: Because HLA typing was missing for some donors at each locus, association tests included only the typed subset. The authors suggested that the approach could potentially be extended to other disease states and immunological phenotypes. Three of the identified cytomegalovirus-associated TCR beta chains were confirmed in vitro to be specific for cytomegalovirus antigens. The classifier was reported to diagnose cytomegalovirus status with high specificity and sensitivity in both the original cohort and the validation cohort. Compared with equally common non-associated chains, HLA-associated TCR beta chains in a later analysis were more clonally expanded and had lower generation probabilities. An earlier analysis of approximately 590 of the donors showed that most TCR beta V segments appeared in productive rearrangements either about 87% or about 30% of the time, which broadly matched IMGT annotations. In the study, approximately 160 TCR beta chains were listed as associated with cytomegalovirus. A later analysis found that most CMV-associated TCR beta chains appeared HLA-restricted, with HLA associations seemingly driven largely by CMV exposure. A later analysis reported that several top co-occurrence clusters appeared linked to parvovirus B19, influenza, CMV and Epstein-Barr virus. Because counts were too low, 15 to 20 rarely observed V segments, including chromosome 9 orphons, were excluded from the earlier analysis of fewer than 650 of the donors. In a later genetic analysis, fewer N-insertions in productive TCRs were reported among donors in an Asian-associated ancestry cluster than the roughly 700-donor mean. Specific HLA alleles were associated with 18,000 or so TCR beta sequences at a false discovery rate of 0.05 in a later analysis. The only immune exposure information available for the cohort was CMV serostatus. Linkage disequilibrium might explain the correlated functional status among segregating V segments, but an unknown experimental factor could not be ruled out. The presence/absence analyses assumed that sequencing depth was roughly uniform across donors, and that assumption may not be true. Most TCR sequences were seen in very few donors, while some public TCRs were found in many individuals. The sequencing pipeline was judged likely to have produced a cluster of highly shared sequence variants as a technical artifact. In a later analysis, TCR association rates were found to vary across HLA loci, with the most associated TCRs seen for DRB1 alleles and the fewest for HLA-C alleles. A further reported finding was that TCR beta sequences accurately predicted the HLA-A and HLA-B alleles for most subjects in the first cohort. A later genetic analysis associated a missense DCLRE1C variant with V-gene and J-gene trimming of TCR beta chains, and an independent cohort replicated the association. Only TCR beta chains were sequenced in this cohort, and the absence of alpha or paired-chain data limited detectable features. Assigning TCR associations to individual alleles was difficult when HLA alleles, especially DR and DQ, strongly co-occurred. Some IMGT-functional V segments, including TRBV6-2 and TRBV6-3, could not be told apart with the 87-base-pair reads, so those segments were excluded.

The TCR was taken from a man aged 30-40 years in good health and CMV-seronegative. Input material: PBMCs. The rearrangement combines TRBV6-6 with TRBJ2-3, with the D gene call left open. The sequenced DNA: TGTGCCAGCAGTTACACTCAAGCAGATACGCAGTATTTT. Its translation is CASSYTQADTQYF.